Listed here are 32 T cell receptor beta chains from one sample, sequenced in a study of regulatory T cells in long-lasting Graves disease. iRepertoire HTBI primers and Arm-PCR of CDR3 regions built TCR beta libraries. TCRdb called the multiplex PCR reads again in MiXCR, with one record for every CDR3 protein. In the table there are 450,000 to 600,000 distinct CDR3 sequences, around 15% of which are singletons. Time point of the sample: newly diagnosed GD, antithyroid drugs for less than 3 months. The TCR library was prepared using RNA isolated from PBMCs. Another study also made use of these data, one on T cells in Graves' hyperthyroidism and ophthalmopathy.

This material consisted of peripheral blood mononuclear cells (PBMCs), taken at new diagnosis, from a patient treated with antithyroid drugs. These receptors came from a man in his forties with Graves disease.

The CDR3 sequence: CASSYLSGFGYGYTF. In nucleotides, the CDR3 is TGTGCCAGCAGTTACCTGTCAGGGTTCGGCTATGGCTACACCTTC. The chain couples TRBV6-9 to TRBJ1-2; D possibly corresponds to TRBD1 (5 bases). CDR1 MNHGY and CDR2 SVAAGI come from the germline V gene. The CDR3 totals 15 residues. Trimming left V 3 bases short and J 4 bases short, with 15 bases between.

This clonotype was seen ten or more times. The chain combines TRBV28 with TRBJ2-1; TRBD1 matches 7 bases. The V gene end was trimmed by 5 bases and the J gene end by 6 bases; junction bases not matched to a gene: 16. Per the germline V gene, CDR1 is MDHEN and CDR2 is SYDVKM. The CDR3 is 17 amino acids. CDR3 amino acids: CASSDPRGLRTRNEQFF. CDR3 sequence (DNA): TGTGCCAGCAGTGACCCGAGGGGGCTTAGGACACGCAATGAGCAGTTCTTC.

On this clonotype itself: This sequence may be a read error, since a much larger clone differs from it by one base. The V gene is TRBV29-1, the J gene TRBJ2-1; 10 bases match TRBD2. The V gene end was trimmed by 4 bases and the J gene end by 1 base; junction bases not matched to a gene: 7. Germline lookup yields CDR1 SQVTM and CDR2 ANQGSEA. This CDR3 has 16 amino acids. Here the CDR3 DNA reads TGCAGCGTTGGGGGACTAGCGAGCGGTTCCTACAATGAGCAGTTCTTC. Residues: CSVGGLASGSYNEQFF.

This clonotype was detected only a few times. The chain joins TRBV28 to TRBJ2-5; TRBD1 is a possible D gene (6 bases). V dropped 5 bases and J dropped 0 bases, with 25 bases sitting between them. This CDR3 region has 19 residues. Germline V gene sequence: CDR1 MDHEN, CDR2 SYDVKM. For the CDR3, the DNA is TGTGCCAGCAGTCCCTCCCTAGGACAGTCGAGCTTGTACCAAGAGACCCAGTACTTC. Translating it yields CASSPSLGQSSLYQETQYF.

The rearrangement joins TRBV2 to TRBJ2-2; 8 bases agree with TRBD2. V gave up 7 bases and J gave up 4 bases; unmatched junction bases: 11. Germline V gene data show CDR1 as SNHLY and CDR2 as FYNNEI. This CDR3 region has 16 residues. The CDR3 bases are TGTGCCAGCAAAATCGGTCTAGCGGGCCGCACCGGGGAGCTGTTTTTT. This gives the protein CASKIGLAGRTGELFF.

This clonotype has only a few counts. The chain recombines TRBV5-1 with TRBJ1-2; 7 bases line up with TRBD1. The V and J ends lost 3 bases and 6 bases, in that order; junction bases with no gene match: 8. The CDR3 length is 14 residues. Germline V gene sequence: CDR1 SGHRS, CDR2 YFSETQ. The CDR3 bases are TGCGCCAGCAGCTATATACAGGGGCCCGATGGCTACACCTTC. Amino acid sequence: CASSYIQGPDGYTF.

This clonotype was detected a few times. V is TRBV30 and J is TRBJ2-2; a possible D gene is TRBD1 (5 bases). Germline V lookup: CDR1 GTSNPN, CDR2 SVGIG (reference sequence). Trimming shortened V by 3 bases and J by 0 bases, and 8 bases separated the two germline ends. The CDR3 covers 14 residues. CDR3 DNA sequence: TGTGCCTGGAGGTCGACAGCGAACACCGGGGAGCTGTTTTTT. This codes for CAWRSTANTGELFF.

This clonotype was counted many times. The V call is TRBV10-1, the J call TRBJ2-7; D unresolved. V was trimmed by 2 bases and J by 0 bases, leaving 5 bases between them. Germline-derived CDR1 and CDR2 are WNHNN and SYGVQD (reference sequence). The CDR3 sequence is 13 residues long. This chain's CDR3 is CASSESLSYEQYF. Here the CDR3 DNA reads TGCGCCAGCAGTGAGAGCCTCTCCTACGAGCAGTACTTC.

This chain joins TRBV27 and TRBJ2-7; TRBD1 or TRBD2 may be the D gene (5 bases each). From germline, CDR1 is MNHEY and CDR2 SMNVEV (reference sequence). With 3 bases removed from V and 2 bases from J, the gap between germline ends came to 14 bases. The CDR3 runs 15 residues. The CDR3 sequence is CASSLLGELPYEQYF. The CDR3 nucleotides are TGTGCCAGCAGTTTGCTAGGGGAGTTACCCTACGAGCAGTACTTC.

This clonotype was counted many times. The CDR3 is CASSLAQGWTGELFF. DNA of the CDR3: TGTGCCAGCAGCTTGGCGCAGGGATGGACCGGGGAGCTGTTTTTT. The chain has TRBV5-5 and TRBJ2-2; TRBD1 might be the D (5 bases). Germline lookup yields CDR1 SGHKS and CDR2 YYEKEE (reference sequence). This CDR3 is 15 amino acids long. Trimming cost V 0 bases and J 5 bases, with 11 bases left between them.

V and J are TRBV5-6 and TRBJ2-7; 7 bases align to TRBD1. Per germline, CDR1 SGHDT and CDR2 YYEEEE. Losses at the gene ends were 0 bases for V and 6 bases for J; bases not matched to a gene: 6. This CDR3 contains 14 residues. CDR3 bases: TGTGCCAGCAGCTTGGTGGGACAGTCGGGCGAGCAGTACTTC. Its protein is CASSLVGQSGEQYF.

The table lists this clonotype with many counts. The chain uses TRBV15 and TRBJ2-7; no firm D call. The V gene's germline CDR1 is LNHNV and CDR2 YYDKDF (reference sequence). V was trimmed by 0 bases and J by 3 bases, leaving 6 bases between them. This CDR3 is built from 13 residues. The CDR3 DNA reads TGTGCCACCAGCAGAGACCAAGTCTACGAGCAGTACTTC. This gives the protein CATSRDQVYEQYF.

This clonotype was seen repeatedly, ten times or more. The chain combines TRBV3-1 with TRBJ1-2; D unresolved. Trimming cost V 0 bases and J 6 bases, with 8 bases left between them. Germline V gene lookup returns CDR1 LGHDT and CDR2 YNNKEL (reference sequence). CDR3 length: 13 amino acids. This chain's CDR3 is CASSQDSGHGYTF. The CDR3, as DNA: TGTGCCAGCAGCCAAGATAGTGGGCATGGCTACACCTTC.

In the case of this clonotype: Sequence at one end of the junction differs from germline and may be a read error. The chain carries TRBV6-2 or TRBV6-3 and TRBJ2-1; TRBD1 aligns across 11 bases. The CDR3 covers 15 residues. Germline V gene data show CDR1 as MNHEY and CDR2 as SVGEGT. CDR3 nucleotide sequence: TGTGCCAGCAGTGGTGGAGGACAGGGGGCTGGTGAGCAGCTCTTC. Amino acid sequence: CASSGGGQGAGEQLF.

The rearrangement joins TRBV5-1 to TRBJ2-2, with 8 bases identical to TRBD2. The CDR3 contains 16 residues. Germline V gene lookup returns CDR1 SGHRS and CDR2 YFSETQ. J gave up 2 bases and V 4 bases, and 7 bases lay outside the gene matches. The CDR3 sequence is CASSITGTRNTGELFF. In DNA form, the CDR3 reads TGCGCCAGCAGCATAACCGGGACTAGAAACACCGGGGAGCTGTTTTTT. Drawing the rest from reference TRBV5-1 and TRBJ2-2, the complete variable domain is KAGVTQTPRYLIKTRGQQVTLSCSPISGHRSVSWYQQTPGQGLQFLFEYFSETQRNKGNFPGRFSGRQFSNSRSEMNVSTLELGDSALYLCASSITGTRNTGELFFGEGSRLTVL.

This chain uses TRBV5-1 with TRBJ2-5, with no clear D. This CDR3 region has 14 residues. Germline CDR1 is SGHRS and CDR2 is YFSETQ. Trimming took 0 bases from V and 0 from J, leaving 6 bases between them. DNA of the CDR3: TGCGCCAGCAGCTTGGGACCTTACCAAGAGACCCAGTACTTC. Its translation: CASSLGPYQETQYF.

In its sample, this clonotype was seen many times. The chain recombines TRBV5-1 with TRBJ2-3; D remains unclear. The CDR3 runs 16 residues. Germline CDR1 and CDR2: SGHRS and YFSETQ. Trimming removed 0 bases at V and 2 bases at J, with 13 bases between. CDR3 DNA sequence: TGCGCCAGCAGCTTGGAACAGACTCGTCCCACAGATACGCAGTATTTT. Translating it yields CASSLEQTRPTDTQYF.

The table lists this clonotype with many counts. The chain recombines TRBV6-1 with TRBJ2-7; D is unclear. The germline V gene has CDR1 MNHNS and CDR2 SASEGT. Trimming cost V 6 bases and J 6 bases, with 18 bases left between them. This CDR3 region has 14 residues. The CDR3 loop is CASSPMLGLGEQYF. In nucleotides, the CDR3 is TGTGCCAGCAGCCCGATGCTGGGTTTGGGCGAGCAGTACTTC.

Ten or more counts support this clonotype. The V call is TRBV20-1, the J call TRBJ1-4; TRBD1 is a possible D gene (6 bases). Trimming removed 3 bases from V and 6 bases from J, with 11 bases in between. Germline V gene sequence: CDR1 DFQATT, CDR2 SNEGSKA (reference sequence). This CDR3 is 13 amino acids long. The CDR3 DNA reads as TGCAGTGCTAGCGGACAGCGCGATGAAAAACTGTTTTTT. This encodes CSASGQRDEKLFF.

The V and J genes are TRBV27 and TRBJ1-2; D not resolved. The CDR3 contains 12 residues. Germline CDR1 MNHEY, CDR2 SMNVEV (reference sequence). V was pared by 8 bases and J by 7 bases, with 14 bases between. The CDR3 sequence is CASSPTVGGYTF. The CDR3 DNA reads TGTGCCAGCTCGCCTACGGTGGGTGGCTACACCTTC.

At least ten counts were recorded for this clonotype. The rearrangement links TRBV3-1 to TRBJ1-2; D not certain. CDR1 and CDR2 (germline): LGHDT, YNNKEL (reference sequence). The V gene lost 2 bases and the J gene lost 6 bases, with 16 bases spanning the gap. This CDR3 region has 15 residues. The CDR3 reads CASSQKPQQQNGYTF. The CDR3 DNA is TGTGCCAGCAGCCAAAAGCCCCAACAGCAGAATGGCTACACCTTC.

A few counts support this clonotype. In DNA, the CDR3 is TGTGCCAGTTCAGGGAGACTAGCGGTAAGCCACAATGAGCAGTTCTTC. Protein: CASSGRLAVSHNEQFF. The J gene is TRBJ2-1, the V gene TRBV6-2 or TRBV6-3, with 9 bases fitting TRBD2. V trimming: 9 bases; J trimming: 5 bases; junction bases outside the gene matches: 14. The V gene's germline CDR1 is MNHEY and CDR2 SVGEGT. The CDR3 totals 16 residues.

This clonotype was counted at least ten times. This rearrangement joins TRBV3-1 to TRBJ1-1, with 7 bases matching TRBD1. The CDR3 sequence is 14 residues long. Trimming took 6 bases from V and 4 from J; bases not matched to a gene: 8. Germline-derived CDR1 and CDR2 are LGHDT and YNNKEL (reference sequence). CDR3 sequence (DNA): TGTGCCAGCAGGCTAGGGGGCTCGGGCACTGAAGCTTTCTTT. Translation: CASRLGGSGTEAFF.

This clonotype was found many times. The genes are TRBV20-1 and TRBJ2-1; 9 bases are a match to TRBD2. Germline assignment: CDR1 DFQATT and CDR2 SNEGSKA (reference sequence). This CDR3 contains 17 residues. The J segment lost 1 base and the V segment lost 6 bases, leaving 13 bases of the junction unmatched. As DNA, the CDR3 is TGCAGTGCCCTCGCCGCGGGAGGGCCTCAATCCTACAATGAGCAGTTCTTC. It encodes CSALAAGGPQSYNEQFF.

This chain joins TRBV5-1 and TRBJ2-3, with unresolved D. CDR1 SGHRS and CDR2 YFSETQ come from the germline V gene. With 3 bases removed from V and 4 bases from J, the gap between germline ends came to 15 bases. This CDR3 spans 15 amino acids. For the CDR3, the DNA is TGCGCCAGCAGCTGGCCCCTCGGGCAGGCAGATACGCAGTATTTT. It codes for CASSWPLGQADTQYF.

V is TRBV25-1 and J is TRBJ2-7; no definite D call. V lost 3 bases and J lost 0, with 12 bases in between. Germline loops: CDR1 MGHDK, CDR2 SYGVNS. The CDR3 sequence is 15 residues long. For the CDR3, the DNA is TGTGCCAGCAGTGATGGCCGGCTGAGCTCCTACGAGCAGTACTTC. As protein: CASSDGRLSSYEQYF.

This clonotype showed up many times. This chain links TRBV28 with TRBJ1-5; no definite D call. Germline CDR1 and CDR2: MDHEN and SYDVKM. V shed 5 bases and J shed 1 base, with 9 bases lying between them. CDR3 length equals 14 residues. CDR3 nucleotides: TGTGCCAGCAGTACAATTCGGAGCAATCAGCCCCAGCATTTT. Protein: CASSTIRSNQPQHF.

This clonotype was seen repeatedly, ten times or more. The genes are TRBV20-1 and TRBJ2-3; D may be TRBD1 or TRBD2 (5 bases each). V dropped 5 bases and J dropped 6 bases, with 15 bases sitting between them. Per germline, CDR1 DFQATT and CDR2 SNEGSKA (reference sequence). The CDR3 consists of 13 residues. This chain's CDR3 is CSAPRDVADTQYF. Here the CDR3 DNA reads TGCAGTGCTCCCCGGGACGTGGCGGATACGCAGTATTTT.

A note on this clonotype: Because the CDR3 is missing its conserved closing phenylalanine or tryptophan, this is likely a read error. V is TRBV6-2 or TRBV6-3 and J is TRBJ2-1; 10 bases line up with TRBD2. J was trimmed by 11 bases and V by 4 bases; bases with no gene match: 5. This CDR3 spans 13 amino acids. The V gene's germline CDR1 is MNHEY and CDR2 SVGEGT. The CDR3 is CASSFRTSGKQFS. DNA for the CDR3: TGTGCCAGCAGTTTCCGGACTAGCGGAAAGCAGTTCTCC.

This clonotype was seen many times. The rearrangement uses TRBV7-2 and TRBJ2-1; D possibly corresponds to TRBD2 (5 bases). CDR1 and CDR2 from the germline V gene are SGHTA and FQGNSA. V was cut by 2 bases and J by 7 bases, with 9 bases left in between. CDR3 size: 13 residues. In DNA form, the CDR3 reads TGTGCCAGCAGCTTATTCCGGGGAAATGAGCAGTTCTTC. Amino acid sequence: CASSLFRGNEQFF.

J is TRBJ1-3 and V is TRBV28; 8 bases agree with TRBD1. Germline lookup yields CDR1 MDHEN and CDR2 SYDVKM. Germline trimming cut 6 bases from V and 3 bases from J; bases unmatched to any gene: 7. This CDR3 region has 15 residues. CDR3 bases: TGTGCCAGCAGAACGCCCAGGGGGCATGGAAACACCATATATTTT. Translated: CASRTPRGHGNTIYF.

J is TRBJ2-1 and V is TRBV28; 7 bases match TRBD2. Germline CDR1 reads MDHEN; CDR2 reads SYDVKM. This CDR3 is 15 amino acids long. Germline trimming cut 3 bases from V and 7 bases from J; bases unmatched to any gene: 9. This CDR3 is CASSFVGEGRNEQFF. Here the CDR3 DNA reads TGTGCCAGCAGTTTCGTGGGGGAGGGGCGGAATGAGCAGTTCTTC.